This T cell receptor (beta chain) was observed in a study of response to subunit inactivated influenza vaccine (dated by TCRdb to about 2018). As for the study more broadly: To follow how T cells responded to a trivalent subunit inactivated influenza vaccine, the researchers relied on deep quantitative profiling of the T cell receptor repertoire. Results and caveats for the whole study, not just this receptor: According to the authors, only a limited number of new T cells may be recruited by each seasonal influenza vaccination.

In this sample, this clonotype turned up a few times. Its antigen is not yet known. Base qualities are missing; no much larger clone stands one base away. Libraries were constructed by RT-PCR. The sequencer listed for this sample is Illumina HiSeq 2500. TCRdb reran the public reads through fastp at Q25 and MiXCR, keeping productive beta chains. Merged by CDR3 protein, the rows form single entries marked with the most common genes and DNA. Here the sample has about 520,000 distinct CDR3 sequences; around 7.9% occur a single time. Jointly, the top ten make up around 12% of the sample. Inclusive of the bounding cysteine and phenylalanine, the CDR3 is 12 residues long. The retained sequence is limited to the CDR3, 36 bases, with the frame set at the first base. From the germline V gene, CDR1 is SQVTM and CDR2 is ANQGSEA. V gives up 3 bases and J gives up 7 bases, and the segment between their germline ends measures 12 bases.

This clonotype originated in a man aged 50-75 years who received an inactivated influenza vaccine. Donor details come from another sample of the same person, matched by shared clones. The chain joins TRBV29-1 to TRBJ1-2, with no confidently assigned D gene. Sequencing used PBMCs from blood, obtained roughly 24 months after vaccination. This receptor has the CDR3 CSVDVDFIGYTF. The sequence in DNA is TGCAGCGTTGACGTGGACTTTATTGGCTACACCTTC.